This T cell receptor (beta chain) stems from a study of early T cells in non-severe SARS-CoV-2 infection. CDR1 is MDHEN and CDR2 is SYDVKM in the germline V gene. This CDR3 has 16 amino acids. Using its own MiXCR run on the 5' RACE reads, TCRdb lists one record per CDR3 protein. Altogether 40,000 to 55,000 distinct CDR3 sequences are present, 4% to 4.5% being singletons, with the ten largest covering about 3%. This clonotype was detected ten times or more. The germline gene is not matched at one end of the junction; a read error may be the cause. This TCR was recovered from an adult who was a healthcare worker with PCR-confirmed SARS-CoV-2 infection or an uninfected control (not recorded which). The sample taken for sequencing was whole blood. J is TRBJ1-3 and V is TRBV28, with TRBD1 matching over 7 bases. This chain's CDR3 is CASSLWTGNSENTIYF. The DNA of the CDR3 is TGTGCCAGCAGTTTATGGACAGGGAACTCTGAAAACACCATATATTTT.